Below, 14 T cell receptor beta chains from the same sample are listed, as sequenced in a study of T-cell memory formation after mild COVID-19. TCRdb analysed the 5' RACE reads with MiXCR anew, one entry per CDR3 protein. This table holds more than 300,000 distinct CDR3 sequences, approximately 13% found once. What was sequenced was PBMCs or a T cell subset sorted from them (not recorded which). The receptor source for this set is a man aged 18 to 30 who had mild COVID-19 (a few samples of this study predate the infection). Cell type and time point are not known.

This clonotype has just a few counts. The V and J genes are TRBV7-2 and TRBJ1-6; D is unresolved. Trimming took off 5 bases at V and 9 bases at J, with 14 bases between the two ends. Germline-derived CDR1 and CDR2 are SGHTA and FQGNSA. This CDR3 has 14 residues. The CDR3 sequence: CASSQRTRPSPLHF. As DNA, the CDR3 is TGTGCCAGCAGCCAGAGGACCAGGCCTTCACCCCTCCACTTT. The full variable domain, in which reference TRBV7-2 and TRBJ1-6 provide the parts outside the CDR3, is GAGVSQSPSNKVTEKGKDVELRCDPISGHTALYWYRQSLGQGLEFLIYFQGNSAPDKSGLPSDRFSAERTGGSVSTLTIQRTQQEDSAVYLCASSQRTRPSPLHFGNGTRLTVT.

This chain uses TRBV25-1 with TRBJ1-3; D ambiguous. Germline V CDR1 and CDR2: MGHDK, SYGVNS. The CDR3 length is 16 residues. V gave up 3 bases and J gave up 2 bases, with 14 bases separating them. CDR3 in amino acids: CASSDKPLGAGNTIYF. Here the CDR3 DNA reads TGTGCCAGCAGTGATAAACCCCTTGGGGCTGGAAACACCATATATTTT.

V and J are TRBV28 and TRBJ1-6; the D is unclear. The V and J ends lost 5 bases and 8 bases respectively, with 19 bases between them. This CDR3 spans 16 amino acids. The germline V gene has CDR1 MDHEN and CDR2 SYDVKM. The CDR3 DNA reads TGTGCCAGCAGTCTCCCCCCCCCTGGCCGGGATTCACCCCTCCACTTT. Encoded protein: CASSLPPPGRDSPLHF.

The sample holds a few counts of this clonotype. The chain is built from TRBV7-2 and TRBJ2-5, with D perhaps TRBD2 (6 bases). Germline V CDR1 and CDR2: SGHTA, FQGNSA. This CDR3 spans 16 amino acids. The germline V and J ends were trimmed by 4 bases and 5 bases, with 20 bases remaining between them. Here the CDR3 reads CASSSGEVLAGETQYF. CDR3 nucleotide sequence: TGTGCCAGCAGCTCAGGCGAGGTACTAGCTGGCGAGACCCAGTACTTC.

This clonotype was detected only a few times. The chain recombines TRBV6-6 with TRBJ1-1; D is undetermined. Trimming took 0 bases from V and 3 from J, leaving 11 bases between them. Germline V gives CDR1 MNHNY, CDR2 SVGAGI (reference sequence). This CDR3 has 15 amino acids. The CDR3 DNA is TGTGCCAGCAGTTACTCGGGTGGAGGCCACACTGAAGCTTTCTTT. Encoded protein: CASSYSGGGHTEAFF.

In this sample, this clonotype turned up many times. The chain combines TRBV30 with TRBJ2-7; D tentatively fits TRBD1 or TRBD2 (5 bases each). The CDR3 runs 14 residues. Trimming took 4 bases from V and 6 from J, leaving 19 bases between them. Germline-derived CDR1 and CDR2 are GTSNPN and SVGIG (reference sequence). CDR3 protein: CAWIYGGGTGEQYF. The CDR3 DNA is TGTGCCTGGATCTACGGTGGGGGAACGGGCGAGCAGTACTTC.

There are a few counts of this clonotype. The chain links TRBV4-3 to TRBJ2-1, with 10 bases aligning to TRBD2. Germline assignment: CDR1 LGHNA and CDR2 YSLEER. The CDR3 spans 16 residues. V lost 0 bases, J lost 9 bases, and 8 bases stayed unmatched. The CDR3 DNA reads as TGCGCCAGCAGCCAAGATGCAGCGGGGGGGCCGGGTGAGCAGTTCTTC. The encoded protein is CASSQDAAGGPGEQFF.

The chain uses TRBV6-5 and TRBJ2-1; 8 positions match TRBD1. The CDR3 consists of 11 residues. Trimming removed 9 bases from V and 6 bases from J; junction bases left unmatched: 1. Germline CDR1 MNHEY, CDR2 SVGAGI. CDR3 loop: CASTGGNEQFF. The CDR3 region has the DNA TGTGCCAGTACAGGGGGCAATGAGCAGTTCTTC.

This clonotype was seen more than once but under ten times. The J gene is TRBJ2-1, the V gene TRBV21-1; the table's D call, TRBD1, has no DNA check behind it. TRBV21-1 is classified as a pseudogene. CDR3 length: 14 amino acids. CDR3 sequence: CAGPPAPRNNEQFF. For the CDR3, the DNA is TGTGCCGGCCCTCCGGCCCCTCGGAATAATGAGCAGTTCTTC.

The chain employs TRBV7-9 and TRBJ2-5, with D possibly being TRBD2 (5 bases). Germline V gives CDR1 SEHNR, CDR2 FQNEAQ (reference sequence). V was cut by 11 bases and J by 1 base, with 11 bases left in between. There are 12 residues in the CDR3. The CDR3 sequence is CAVDRGQETQYF. Here the CDR3 DNA reads TGTGCCGTAGACCGGGGCCAAGAGACCCAGTACTTC.

This clonotype was detected only a few times. The chain is built from TRBV20-1 and TRBJ2-7; D may be TRBD1 (5 bases). This CDR3 comprises 12 residues. V dropped 6 bases and J dropped 3 bases, with 12 bases sitting between them. The germline gives CDR1 DFQATT, CDR2 SNEGSKA (reference sequence). The CDR3 DNA is TGCAGTGCCCGCCCAGGGCTCTACGAGCAGTACGTC. Its protein is CSARPGLYEQYV.

This rearrangement joins TRBV5-4 to TRBJ1-1; a possible D gene is TRBD1 (6 bases). Trimming cost V 0 bases and J 7 bases, with 10 bases left between them. This CDR3 has 13 residues. From germline, CDR1 is SGHNT and CDR2 YYREEE (reference sequence). Written as DNA, the CDR3 is TGTGCCAGCAGCTTGGCCGGGACAAGTGAAGCTTTCTTT. It yields the protein CASSLAGTSEAFF.

This clonotype has more than one count but fewer than ten. The rearrangement uses TRBV3-1 and TRBJ1-4; D remains ambiguous. The CDR3 loop spans 15 amino acids. Per germline, CDR1 LGHDT and CDR2 YNNKEL (reference sequence). Deletions cut 4 bases from V and 2 bases from J, with 11 bases between. DNA of the CDR3: TGTGCCAGCAGCCCTATGATGTCGACTAATGAAAAACTGTTTTTT. Its translation is CASSPMMSTNEKLFF.

This sequence joins TRBV6-2 or TRBV6-3 and TRBJ2-3, with D uncertain. With 5 bases removed from V and 8 bases from J, the gap between germline ends came to 8 bases. The CDR3 runs to 11 residues. The germline CDR1 and CDR2 sequences are MNHEY and SVGEGT. The CDR3 nucleotides are TGTGCCAGCAGTCTCGGGCCTACGCAGTATTTT. It encodes CASSLGPTQYF.